This paragraph covers one T cell receptor (beta chain) sequence. The antigen remains unidentified. TCRdb's copy holds only in-frame clones and misses some; the assay was immunoSEQ multiplex PCR. This table has around 58,000 clones, approximately 94% appearing once. These data are taken from a study of OX40 agonist ivuxolimab in advanced cancers. The overall study: Age averaged around 60 years (range about 23 to 80), and around 78% were male. General study points: Circulating CD4+ and CD8+ T cells showed clonal expansion by week 6 at 0.1 to 3.0 mg/kg. The antigens recognized by the expanded peripheral T cells, that is their antigen specificity, were not determined. Partial responders receiving 0.1-3.0 mg/kg showed among the lowest clonal expansion.

Germline assignment: CDR1 SGHKS and CDR2 YYEKEE (reference sequence). CDR3 size: 13 residues. Trimming took 4 bases from V and 7 from J, leaving 15 bases between them. The TCR was taken from an adult with an advanced solid tumor such as melanoma, head and neck, liver or kidney cancer. Here the sequenced sample was CD4+ or CD8+ T cells sorted from blood, taken in a trial of the OX40 agonist ivuxolimab. The chain combines TRBV5-5 with TRBJ2-7; the D is unclear. The CDR3 DNA reads as TGTGCCAGCAGCCGTACCCCCTACTTAGAGCAGTACTTC. Translating gives CASSRTPYLEQYF.